The 10 T cell receptor beta chains below all came from one sample that was sequenced in a study of T cell responses to AZD1222 COVID-19 vaccine. The protocol was immunoSEQ multiplex PCR, while the TCRdb copy is restricted to in-frame clones and leaves out a portion. The table lists about 130,000 clones, about nine tenths of them singletons. Here the sequenced sample was peripheral blood, taken on day 0 of AZD1222 vaccination. Source of these receptors: an adult in good health.

This clone was observed a few times. The J gene is TRBJ1-1, the V gene TRBV7-8; D remains unclear. Germline CDR1 reads SGHVS; CDR2 reads FQNEAQ. This CDR3 has 12 residues. The V gene lost 7 bases and the J gene lost 2 bases, with 8 bases spanning the gap. DNA for the CDR3: TGTGCCAGCACAGGCAAAAACACTGAAGCTTTCTTT. Its protein product is CASTGKNTEAFF.

The J gene is TRBJ1-4, the V gene TRBV29-1; 8 bases are shared with TRBD1. This CDR3 region has 11 residues. V dropped 7 bases and J dropped 11; count of bases not matched to a gene: 6. The germline gives CDR1 SQVTM, CDR2 ANQGSEA. The DNA for the CDR3 is TGCAGCGGCAGGACAGGGAACAAACTGTTTTTT. It specifies CSGRTGNKLFF.

The V and J genes are TRBV27 and TRBJ1-1, with D hard to call. The CDR3 is made up of 18 amino acids. V was pared by 5 bases and J by 9 bases, with 31 bases between. Germline values: CDR1 MNHEY, CDR2 SMNVEV (reference sequence). This CDR3 is CASSQDPNALKSGRKAFF. CDR3 DNA: TGTGCCAGCAGTCAGGACCCAAACGCATTAAAATCGGGCAGAAAAGCTTTCTTT.

The genes are TRBV19 and TRBJ2-7; 10 nucleotides line up with TRBD1. Trimming cost V 5 bases and J 2 bases; bases outside gene matches: 6. This CDR3 has 15 amino acids. CDR1 is LNHDA and CDR2 is SQIVND in the germline V gene (reference sequence). CDR3 loop: CASSSTGGEAYEQYF. CDR3 coding DNA: TGTGCCAGTAGTTCGACAGGGGGCGAAGCCTACGAGCAGTACTTC. Full variable domain (outside the CDR3, taken from reference TRBV19 and TRBJ2-7): DGGITQSPKYLFRKEGQNVTLSCEQNLNHDAMYWYRQDPGQGLRLIYYSQIVNDFQKGDIAEGYSVSREKKESFPLTVTSAQKNPTAFYLCASSSTGGEAYEQYFGPGTRLTVT.

The chain joins TRBV19 to TRBJ1-2, with 10 bases aligning to TRBD1. Per germline, CDR1 LNHDA and CDR2 SQIVND (reference sequence). The CDR3 has 13 residues. The V segment lost 6 bases and the J segment 8 bases; nucleotides outside the gene matches: 6. The CDR3 loop reads CASSTTGGNGYTF. In nucleotides, the CDR3 is TGTGCCAGTAGCACGACAGGGGGCAACGGCTACACCTTC.

The rearrangement links TRBV28 to TRBJ1-1, with D possibly being TRBD1 (6 bases). The CDR3 loop spans 14 amino acids. Trimming pared 7 bases from V and 1 base from J, leaving 13 bases between. Per the germline V gene, CDR1 is MDHEN and CDR2 is SYDVKM. CDR3 in amino acids: CASIERGPNTEAFF. Written as DNA, the CDR3 is TGTGCCAGCATTGAGCGGGGGCCGAACACTGAAGCTTTCTTT. The variable domain in full, with the rest retrieved from reference TRBV28 and TRBJ1-1, is DVKVTQSSRYLVKRTGEKVFLECVQDMDHENMFWYRQDPGLGLRLIYFSYDVKMKEKGDIPEGYSVSREKKERFSLILESASTNQTSMYLCASIERGPNTEAFFGQGTRLTVV.

The V and J genes are TRBV5-1 and TRBJ2-3; D unclear. This CDR3 is built from 14 residues. Germline V gene lookup returns CDR1 SGHRS and CDR2 YFSETQ. Deletions cut 4 bases from V and 2 bases from J, with 11 bases between. For the CDR3, the DNA is TGCGCCAGCAGCAGTGGACCAGCCACAGATACGCAGTATTTT. Translated, it gives CASSSGPATDTQYF.

V usage is TRBV28 and J usage is TRBJ1-6, with a tentative D call TRBD1 (5 bases). V lost 4 bases and J lost 7, with 14 bases in between. This CDR3 spans 15 amino acids. In germline, CDR1 is MDHEN, CDR2 SYDVKM. The CDR3 region is CASSYGRRANSPLHF. CDR3 bases: TGTGCCAGCAGTTACGGTCGCAGGGCAAATTCACCCCTCCACTTT.

In DNA form, the CDR3 reads TGTGCCAGCTCACCACAGGGACAGGATCAGCCCCAGCATTTT. It specifies CASSPQGQDQPQHF. The chain joins TRBV18 to TRBJ1-5; the match to TRBD1 covers 8 bases. After removal of 1 base from V and 5 bases from J, the junction contained 1 base not matched to a gene. CDR1 is KGHSH, CDR2 LQKENI, per germline. The CDR3 is 14 residues long.

This clone showed up many times. The chain couples TRBV12-1 to TRBJ1-5; no check of the table's D call, TRBD1, against the DNA was made. TRBV12-1 represents a pseudogene. The CDR3 has 14 amino acids. CDR3 amino acids: CASSFQDSNQPQHF. The CDR3 DNA sequence: TGTGCCAGCAGCTTTCAGGATAGCAATCAGCCCCAGCATTTT.